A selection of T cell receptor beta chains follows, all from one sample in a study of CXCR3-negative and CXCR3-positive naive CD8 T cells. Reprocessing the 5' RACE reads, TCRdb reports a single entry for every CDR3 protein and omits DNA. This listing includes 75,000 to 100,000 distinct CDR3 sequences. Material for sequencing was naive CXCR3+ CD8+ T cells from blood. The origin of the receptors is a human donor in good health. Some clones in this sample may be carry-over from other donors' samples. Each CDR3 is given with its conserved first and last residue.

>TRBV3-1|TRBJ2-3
CASSPRLVITDTQYF
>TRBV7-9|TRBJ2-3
CASIPEGLAGLSTDTQYF
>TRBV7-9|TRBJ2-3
CASRAGDYSTDTQYF
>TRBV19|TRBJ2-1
CASSIVSSYNEQFF
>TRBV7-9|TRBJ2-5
CASSLSTAADETQYF
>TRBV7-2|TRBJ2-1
CASSFSNNEQFF
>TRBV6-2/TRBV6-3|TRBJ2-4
CASSYSLSRDILAKNIQYF
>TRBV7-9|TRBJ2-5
CALTVGGVTETQYF
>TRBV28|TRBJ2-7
CASSLILGVSSYEQYF
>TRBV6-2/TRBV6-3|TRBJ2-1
CASSYSGTELYNEQFF
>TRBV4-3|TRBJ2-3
CASSQVGTSGWDTQYF
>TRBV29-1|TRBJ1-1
CSVGNPPYNTEAFF
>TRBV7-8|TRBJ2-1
CASSLVWNEQFF
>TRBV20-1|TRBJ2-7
CSANLAREQYF
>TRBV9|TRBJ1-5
CASSVGEGNQPQHF
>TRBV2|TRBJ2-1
CASSGGTGLNEQFF
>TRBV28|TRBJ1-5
CASSLRDMDQPQHF
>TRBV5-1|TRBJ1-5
CASSFPRVSNQPQHF
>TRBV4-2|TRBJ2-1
CASSQEFSYNEQFF
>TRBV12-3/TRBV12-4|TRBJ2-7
CASSLGHPYEQYF
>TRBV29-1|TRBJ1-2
CSAPIGLGGYTF
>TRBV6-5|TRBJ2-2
CASTPVGEIYTGELFF
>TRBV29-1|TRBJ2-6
CSVDASGDSGANVLTF
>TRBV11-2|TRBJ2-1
CASSLGLAGLNERFF
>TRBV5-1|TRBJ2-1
CASSFRQGANEQFF
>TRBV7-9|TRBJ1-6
CASSSRYKNSPHHF
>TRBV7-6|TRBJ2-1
CASSFGAEQFF
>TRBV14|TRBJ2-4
CASSPRGDGKNIQYF
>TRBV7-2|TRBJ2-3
CASSYGQVVSDTQYF
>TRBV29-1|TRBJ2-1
CSVEKSASYNEQFF
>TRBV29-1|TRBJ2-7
CSVKSGSEQYF
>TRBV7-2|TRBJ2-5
CASSSPSGSGWETQYF
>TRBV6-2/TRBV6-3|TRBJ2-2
CASSYSKTSENTGELFF
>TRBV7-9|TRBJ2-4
CASSPPQGDIQYF
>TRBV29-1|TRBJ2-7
CSVDVAGLSYEQYF
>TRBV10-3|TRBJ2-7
CAISGRTTDAYEQYF
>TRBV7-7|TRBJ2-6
CASSTDRDQPEGANVLTF
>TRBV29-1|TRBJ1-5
CSVGEAVSSNQPQHF
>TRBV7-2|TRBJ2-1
CASSPLAGGHSEQFF
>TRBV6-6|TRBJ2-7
CASSPRGASSYEQYF
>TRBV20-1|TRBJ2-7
CSTGTTSYEQYF
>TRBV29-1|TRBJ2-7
CSAEAGSTSYEQYF
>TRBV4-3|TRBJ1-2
CASSQDGTGGNGYTF
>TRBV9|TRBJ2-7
CASSSDGGQGREQYF
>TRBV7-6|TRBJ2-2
CASRPAPGGFGELFF
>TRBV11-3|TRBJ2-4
CASSRWGMAGGAKNIQYF
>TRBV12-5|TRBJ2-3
CASGLSLAGASTDTQYF
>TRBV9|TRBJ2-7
CASSVGGGGPHLEQYF
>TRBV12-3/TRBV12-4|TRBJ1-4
CASSLAPGLNNEKLFF
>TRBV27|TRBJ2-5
CASSSSANPQETQYF
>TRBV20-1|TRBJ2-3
CSARDKAGGPDTQYF
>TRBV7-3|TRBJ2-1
CASSLTSGSGNEQFF
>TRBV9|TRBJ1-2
CATPAESYGYTF
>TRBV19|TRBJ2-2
CASSIPPDRGYTGELFF
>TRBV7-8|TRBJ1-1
CASSLGVPFLPEAFF
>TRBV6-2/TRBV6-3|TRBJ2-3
CASDRGTADTQYF